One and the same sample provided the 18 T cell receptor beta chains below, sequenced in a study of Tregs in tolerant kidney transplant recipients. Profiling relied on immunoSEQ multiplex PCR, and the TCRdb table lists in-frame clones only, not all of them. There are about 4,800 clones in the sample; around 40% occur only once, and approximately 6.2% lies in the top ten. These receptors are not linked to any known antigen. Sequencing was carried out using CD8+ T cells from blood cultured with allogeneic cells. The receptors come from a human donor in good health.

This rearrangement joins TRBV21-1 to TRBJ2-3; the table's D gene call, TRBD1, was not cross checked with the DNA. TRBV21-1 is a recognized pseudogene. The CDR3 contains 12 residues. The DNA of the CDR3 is TGTGCCAGCACAGTCATGCAAGATACGCAGTATTTT. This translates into CASTVMQDTQYF.

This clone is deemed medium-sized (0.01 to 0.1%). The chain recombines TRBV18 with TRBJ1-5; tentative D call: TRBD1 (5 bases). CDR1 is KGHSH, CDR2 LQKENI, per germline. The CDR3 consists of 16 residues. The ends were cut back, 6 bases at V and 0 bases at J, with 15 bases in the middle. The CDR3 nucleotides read TGTGCCAGCTCGACCGGGACGGGGTATAGCAATCAGCCCCAGCATTTT. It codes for CASSTGTGYSNQPQHF.

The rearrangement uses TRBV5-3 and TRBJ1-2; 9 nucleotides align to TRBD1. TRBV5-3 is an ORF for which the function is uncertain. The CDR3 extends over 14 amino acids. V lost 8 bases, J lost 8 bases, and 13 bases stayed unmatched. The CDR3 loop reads CASSGGTGINGYTF. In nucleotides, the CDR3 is TGTGCCAGCAGCGGTGGGACAGGGATAAACGGCTACACCTTC.

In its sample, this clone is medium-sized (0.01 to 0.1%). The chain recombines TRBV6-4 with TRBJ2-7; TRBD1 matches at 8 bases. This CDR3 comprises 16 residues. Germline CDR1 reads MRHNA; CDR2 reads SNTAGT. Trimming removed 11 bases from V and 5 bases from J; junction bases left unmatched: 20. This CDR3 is CAPRDRDRSPGDEQYF. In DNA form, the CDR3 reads TGTGCCCCCCGAGACCGGGACAGGAGTCCTGGGGACGAGCAGTACTTC.

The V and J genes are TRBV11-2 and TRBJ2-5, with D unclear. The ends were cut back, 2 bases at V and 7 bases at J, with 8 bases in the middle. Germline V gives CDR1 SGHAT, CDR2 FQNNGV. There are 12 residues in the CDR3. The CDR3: CASSLSRATQYF. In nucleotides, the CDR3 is TGTGCCAGCAGCTTATCCCGGGCGACCCAGTACTTC.

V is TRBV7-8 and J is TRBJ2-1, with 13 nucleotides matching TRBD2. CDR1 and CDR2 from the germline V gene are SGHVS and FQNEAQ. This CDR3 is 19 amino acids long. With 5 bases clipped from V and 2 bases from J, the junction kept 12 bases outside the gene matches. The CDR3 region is CASSLRTSGRSAAYNEQFF. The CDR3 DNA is TGTGCCAGCAGCCTACGGACTAGCGGGAGATCGGCAGCCTACAATGAGCAGTTCTTC.

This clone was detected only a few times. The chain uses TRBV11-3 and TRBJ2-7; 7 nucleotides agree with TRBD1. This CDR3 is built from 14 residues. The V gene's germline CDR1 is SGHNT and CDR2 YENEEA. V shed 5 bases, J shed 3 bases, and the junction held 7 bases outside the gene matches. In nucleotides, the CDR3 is TGTGCCAGCAGCAGACGGGACAGAGACTACGAGCAGTACTTC. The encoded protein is CASSRRDRDYEQYF.

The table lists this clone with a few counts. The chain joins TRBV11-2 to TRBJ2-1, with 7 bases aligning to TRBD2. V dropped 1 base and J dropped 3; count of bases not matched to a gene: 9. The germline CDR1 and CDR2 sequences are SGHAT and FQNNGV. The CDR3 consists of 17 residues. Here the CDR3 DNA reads TGTGCCAGCAGCTTAGCGTTGATCGGGGAGGGCTACAATGAGCAGTTCTTC. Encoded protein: CASSLALIGEGYNEQFF.

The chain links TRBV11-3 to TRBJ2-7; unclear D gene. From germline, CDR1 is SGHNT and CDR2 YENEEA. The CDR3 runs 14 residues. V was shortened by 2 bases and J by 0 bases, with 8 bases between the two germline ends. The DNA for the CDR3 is TGTGCCAGCAGCTTACCGACACTCTCCTACGAGCAGTACTTC. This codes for CASSLPTLSYEQYF.

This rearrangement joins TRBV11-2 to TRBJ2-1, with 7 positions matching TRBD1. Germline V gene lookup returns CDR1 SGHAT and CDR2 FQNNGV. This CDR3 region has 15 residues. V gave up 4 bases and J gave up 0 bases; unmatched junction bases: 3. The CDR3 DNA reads TGTGCCAGCAGCTCGACAGGGATCTCCTACAATGAGCAGTTCTTC. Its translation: CASSSTGISYNEQFF.

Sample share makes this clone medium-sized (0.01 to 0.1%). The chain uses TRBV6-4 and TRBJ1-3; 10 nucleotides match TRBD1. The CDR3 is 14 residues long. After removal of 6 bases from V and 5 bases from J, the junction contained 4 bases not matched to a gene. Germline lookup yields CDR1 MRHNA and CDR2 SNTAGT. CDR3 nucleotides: TGTGCCAGCAGGCGGACAGGGGGTAGAAACACCATATATTTT. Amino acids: CASRRTGGRNTIYF.

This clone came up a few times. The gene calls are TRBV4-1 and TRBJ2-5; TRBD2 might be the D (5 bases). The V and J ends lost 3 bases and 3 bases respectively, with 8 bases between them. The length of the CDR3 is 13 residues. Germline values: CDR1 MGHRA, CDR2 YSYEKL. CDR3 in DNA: TGCGCCAGCAGCCAGCCCGGGGAAGAGACCCAGTACTTC. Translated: CASSQPGEETQYF.

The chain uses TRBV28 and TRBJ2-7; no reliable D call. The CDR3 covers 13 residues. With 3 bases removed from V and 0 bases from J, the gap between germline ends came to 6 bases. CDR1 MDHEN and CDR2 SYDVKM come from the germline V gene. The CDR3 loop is CASSFGRSYEQYF. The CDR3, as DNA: TGTGCCAGCAGTTTTGGTCGCTCCTACGAGCAGTACTTC. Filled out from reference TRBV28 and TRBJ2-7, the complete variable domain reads DVKVTQSSRYLVKRTGEKVFLECVQDMDHENMFWYRQDPGLGLRLIYFSYDVKMKEKGDIPEGYSVSREKKERFSLILESASTNQTSMYLCASSFGRSYEQYFGPGTRLTVT.

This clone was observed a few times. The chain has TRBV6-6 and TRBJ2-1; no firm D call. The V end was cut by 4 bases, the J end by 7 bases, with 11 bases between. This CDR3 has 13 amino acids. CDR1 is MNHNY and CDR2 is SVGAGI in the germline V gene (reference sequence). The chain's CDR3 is CASSFGTSNEQFF. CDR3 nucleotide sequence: TGTGCCAGCAGTTTTGGCACCTCAAATGAGCAGTTCTTC.

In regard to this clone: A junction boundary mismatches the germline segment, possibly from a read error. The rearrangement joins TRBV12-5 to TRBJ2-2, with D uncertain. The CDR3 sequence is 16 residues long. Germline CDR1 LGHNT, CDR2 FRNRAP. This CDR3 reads CASGFGLEPYTEELFF. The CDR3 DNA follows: TGTGCTAGTGGTTTTGGGCTAGAGCCCTACACCGAGGAGCTGTTTTTT.

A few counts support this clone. CDR3 nucleotide sequence: TGTGCCAGCTCACCACCGGGATTAGGGGGCGAAGCTTTCTTT. Translating it yields CASSPPGLGGEAFF. The rearrangement joins TRBV18 to TRBJ1-1; TRBD1 matches at 7 bases. Germline lookup yields CDR1 KGHSH and CDR2 LQKENI. The trim removed 0 bases at V and 8 bases at J, leaving 6 bases unmatched. The CDR3 totals 14 residues.

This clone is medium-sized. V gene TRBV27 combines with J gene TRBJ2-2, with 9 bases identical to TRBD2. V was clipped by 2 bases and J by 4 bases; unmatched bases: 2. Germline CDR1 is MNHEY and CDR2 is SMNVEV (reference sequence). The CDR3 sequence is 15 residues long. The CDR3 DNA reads TGTGCCAGCAGTTTAGGGGGACTAGCCACCGGGGAGCTGTTTTTT. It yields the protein CASSLGGLATGELFF.

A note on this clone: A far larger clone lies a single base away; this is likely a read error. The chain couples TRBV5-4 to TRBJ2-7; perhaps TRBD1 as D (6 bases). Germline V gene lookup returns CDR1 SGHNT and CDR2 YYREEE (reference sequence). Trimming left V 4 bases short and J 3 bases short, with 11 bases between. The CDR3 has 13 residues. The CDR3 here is CASSQAQGYEQYF. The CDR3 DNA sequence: TGTGCCAGCAGCCAAGCACAGGGCTACGAGCAGTACTTC.